This entry lists 26 T cell receptor beta chains sequenced from one sample in a study of molecular identifiers for immune sequencing clone quantification. TCRdb re-analysed the PCR reads in MiXCR, keeping a single row per CDR3 protein. This sample has some 97,000 distinct CDR3 sequences, with around 33% found just once. The sequenced sample consisted of naive CD8+ T cells from blood, with Jurkat cell RNA spiked in. Subset defined: FACS-sorted CD8+CD4-CCR7+CD45RA+ naive T cells. The receptors come from a human donor in good health. Some libraries in this study had Jurkat cell RNA spiked in.

The chain combines TRBV14 with TRBJ2-7, with D maybe TRBD2 (5 bases). The V end lost 2 bases, the J end lost 7 bases, and 12 bases lay between the germline ends. The CDR3 is made up of 13 amino acids. CDR1 is SGHDN and CDR2 is FVKESK in the germline V gene. CDR3 in amino acids: CASSQWSGLEQYF. The CDR3 DNA follows: TGTGCCAGCAGCCAATGGTCGGGGTTGGAGCAGTACTTC.

There are a few counts of this clonotype. The rearrangement uses TRBV5-1 and TRBJ2-7, with D uncertain. This CDR3 contains 14 residues. Germline lookup yields CDR1 SGHRS and CDR2 YFSETQ. V was cut by 0 bases and J by 0 bases, with 7 bases left in between. CDR3: CASSLDGISYEQYF. Written as DNA, the CDR3 is TGCGCCAGCAGCTTGGACGGCATCTCCTACGAGCAGTACTTC.

This clonotype was counted only a few times. The chain links TRBV19 to TRBJ2-7; D is tentatively TRBD1 or TRBD2 (5 bases each). The V and J ends lost 3 bases and 5 bases respectively, with 14 bases between them. Germline CDR1 and CDR2: LNHDA and SQIVND (reference sequence). This CDR3 contains 14 residues. The CDR3 is CASSMGVLIHEQYF. CDR3 sequence (DNA): TGTGCCAGTAGTATGGGGGTCCTAATCCACGAGCAGTACTTC.

This clonotype was counted at least ten times. The gene calls are TRBV19 and TRBJ1-2, with 8 nucleotides matching TRBD1. V dropped 9 bases and J dropped 7; count of bases not matched to a gene: 16. CDR1 LNHDA and CDR2 SQIVND come from the germline V gene (reference sequence). CDR3 size: 15 residues. For the CDR3, the DNA is TGTGCCAGCCGTCATACCGGCAGGGGGCTTGGTGGCTACACCTTC. Translated, it gives CASRHTGRGLGGYTF.

J is TRBJ2-1 and V is TRBV27; no clear D gene. This CDR3 spans 14 amino acids. With 3 bases removed from V and 7 bases from J, the gap between germline ends came to 13 bases. Germline-derived CDR1 and CDR2 are MNHEY and SMNVEV (reference sequence). CDR3 sequence: CASSLASDRNEQFF. CDR3 DNA: TGTGCCAGCAGTTTGGCATCAGATCGGAATGAGCAGTTCTTC.

V is TRBV28 and J is TRBJ2-5; D remains unclear. This CDR3 is built from 17 residues. In germline, CDR1 is MDHEN, CDR2 SYDVKM. V was cut by 5 bases and J by 0 bases, with 19 bases left in between. CDR3 protein: CASSPHLQDGYQETQYF. DNA of the CDR3: TGTGCCAGCAGTCCACATCTTCAAGACGGATACCAAGAGACCCAGTACTTC.

On this clonotype: One base away lies a much larger clone, so this may be a sequencing read error. V and J are TRBV5-6 and TRBJ2-1; 9 bases match TRBD1. Per germline, CDR1 SGHDT and CDR2 YYEEEE. CDR3 length: 15 amino acids. CDR3 sequence reads: CASSFGDRAINEQIF. The CDR3 DNA sequence: TGTGCCAGCAGCTTTGGGGACAGGGCTATTAATGAGCAGATCTTC.

This clonotype was counted many times. This rearrangement joins TRBV27 to TRBJ2-3, with 10 bases lining up with TRBD2. Germline-derived CDR1 and CDR2 are MNHEY and SMNVEV (reference sequence). V shed 4 bases and J 6 bases; nucleotides not matched to a gene: 7. The CDR3 sequence is 15 residues long. The CDR3, as DNA: TGTGCCAGCAGTTCCCAACCGGGACTAGCGGATACGCAGTATTTT. Encoded protein: CASSSQPGLADTQYF.

This clonotype has at least ten counts. V usage is TRBV20-1 and J usage is TRBJ1-1; D is ambiguous. Trimming shortened V by 1 base and J by 0 bases, and 6 bases separated the two germline ends. The CDR3 consists of 13 residues. CDR1 is DFQATT and CDR2 is SNEGSKA in the germline V gene (reference sequence). The CDR3 coding sequence is TGCAGTGCTAGAGGTGTCTTGAACACTGAAGCTTTCTTT. Protein: CSARGVLNTEAFF.

This clonotype was observed many times. The chain links TRBV7-6 to TRBJ2-5; D unclear. Looked up from germline, CDR1 is SGHVS and CDR2 is FNYEAQ. Trimming took 5 bases from V and 1 from J, leaving 11 bases between them. This CDR3 is built from 14 residues. The CDR3 DNA reads TGTGCCAGCAGCCCATACACTTTCCAAGAGACCCAGTACTTC. Its protein product is CASSPYTFQETQYF.

This clonotype was detected only a few times. The V gene is TRBV5-1, the J gene TRBJ1-2; 9 nucleotides align to TRBD1. This CDR3 contains 14 residues. The germline V gene has CDR1 SGHRS and CDR2 YFSETQ. J was trimmed by 4 bases and V by 2 bases; bases with no gene match: 3. The DNA of the CDR3 is TGCGCCAGCAGCTTTACAGGGGGCACCTATGGCTACACCTTC. Translating it yields CASSFTGGTYGYTF.

CDR3 loop: CASSRRQGPLINTEAFF. CDR3 DNA sequence: TGTGCCAGCAGCCGAAGACAGGGACCCCTTATTAACACTGAAGCTTTCTTT. The genes are TRBV3-1 and TRBJ1-1; 7 nucleotides line up with TRBD1. CDR1 LGHDT and CDR2 YNNKEL come from the germline V gene (reference sequence). Losses at the gene ends were 4 bases for V and 2 bases for J; bases not matched to a gene: 13. The CDR3 totals 17 residues.

There are many counts of this clonotype. The chain couples TRBV27 to TRBJ2-7; TRBD2 matches at 7 bases. CDR3 length equals 14 residues. V dropped 6 bases and J dropped 2; count of bases not matched to a gene: 7. From germline, CDR1 is MNHEY and CDR2 SMNVEV (reference sequence). Here the CDR3 DNA reads TGTGCCAGCAGCCCGGGTGGGACTACCTACGAGCAGTACTTC. Residues: CASSPGGTTYEQYF.

Comment on this clonotype: The junction differs from germline at one of its ends, possibly a read error. This chain joins TRBV6-2 or TRBV6-3 and TRBJ1-5; 7 bases align to TRBD1. Germline lookup yields CDR1 MNHEY and CDR2 SVGEGT. The CDR3 is 16 residues long. The CDR3 sequence is CACSYRRDSLNQPQHF. The CDR3 DNA follows: TGTGCCTGCAGTTACCGCCGGGACAGTTTGAATCAGCCCCAGCATTTT.

The rearrangement uses TRBV6-1 and TRBJ2-7; D is possibly TRBD2 (6 bases). There are 15 residues in the CDR3. V lost 2 bases, J lost 7 bases, and 18 bases lay in between. The germline CDR1 and CDR2 sequences are MNHNS and SASEGT. The CDR3, as DNA: TGTGCCAGCAGTGAACGGGACTGGGGTGGGGGGGAGCAGTACTTC. It yields the protein CASSERDWGGGEQYF.

This clonotype turned up a few times. This chain connects TRBV12-3 or TRBV12-4 to TRBJ2-5; D is unresolved. The CDR3 loop spans 12 amino acids. V was clipped by 6 bases and J by 10 bases, with 15 bases between them. Here the CDR3 DNA reads TGTGCCAGCAGCCCCCACCCCCGGGTCCAGTACTTC. Encoded protein: CASSPHPRVQYF.

Details on this clonotype: One end of the junction does not line up with germline, which may come from a read error. The CDR3 sequence: CASSIGETQYF. The CDR3 region has the DNA TGTGCCAGCAGCATAGGGGAGACACAGTACTTC. The chain joins TRBV7-9 to TRBJ2-5; TRBD1 or TRBD2 may be the D gene (5 bases each). Germline lookup yields CDR1 SEHNR and CDR2 FQNEAQ (reference sequence). The CDR3 runs 11 residues.

Points on this clonotype: A read error may explain this, as a much larger clone is one base away. The chain is built from TRBV12-3 or TRBV12-4 and TRBJ2-1; D may be TRBD2 (6 bases). The CDR3 contains 16 residues. The DNA of the CDR3 is TGTGCCAGCAGCGGGGAGGAGAAACGTTCCTACAATAAGCAGTTCTTC. Amino acids: CASSGEEKRSYNKQFF.

This rearrangement joins TRBV6-5 to TRBJ2-1; 11 bases are a match to TRBD2. The CDR3 totals 14 residues. V dropped 11 bases and J dropped 6; count of bases not matched to a gene: 9. CDR1 is MNHEY, CDR2 SVGAGI, per germline. CDR3 sequence reads: CAASGLAGGNEQFF. For the CDR3, the DNA is TGTGCCGCCAGCGGGCTAGCGGGAGGCAATGAGCAGTTCTTC.

As concerns this clonotype: This clone may be a read error of a much larger clone one base away. This CDR3 fails to terminate in the conserved phenylalanine or tryptophan, so it likely reflects a read error. The V call is TRBV7-2, the J call TRBJ2-1; 9 bases are shared with TRBD1. V lost 5 bases to trimming and J lost 8 bases; unmatched junction nucleotides: 10. Germline V gene lookup returns CDR1 SGHTA and CDR2 FQGNSA. CDR3 length: 15 residues. The chain's CDR3 is CASSRDRDYNDEQFS. In DNA, the CDR3 is TGTGCCAGCAGCCGGGACAGGGATTACAATGATGAGCAGTTCTCC.

This clonotype was recorded a few times. The V and J genes are TRBV7-3 and TRBJ2-2; D is perhaps TRBD2 (6 bases). The germline gives CDR1 SGHTA, CDR2 FQGTGA. Trimming left V 5 bases short and J 1 base short, with 14 bases between. The CDR3 length is 16 residues. CDR3 amino acids: CASSVYSGLNTGELFF. The CDR3, as DNA: TGTGCCAGCAGCGTCTATAGCGGACTGAACACCGGGGAGCTGTTTTTT.

V and J are TRBV19 and TRBJ1-1; D call uncertain. Germline loops: CDR1 LNHDA, CDR2 SQIVND (reference sequence). V dropped 1 base and J dropped 0 bases, with 6 bases sitting between them. The CDR3 loop spans 14 amino acids. The CDR3 spells CASSIAALNTEAFF. CDR3 sequence (DNA): TGTGCCAGTAGTATAGCAGCTCTGAACACTGAAGCTTTCTTT.

This clonotype has only a few counts. This rearrangement joins TRBV7-9 to TRBJ2-5; 14 positions agree with TRBD2. CDR1 SEHNR and CDR2 FQNEAQ come from the germline V gene (reference sequence). The J segment lost 2 bases and the V segment lost 5 bases, leaving 7 bases of the junction unmatched. The length of the CDR3 is 17 residues. The CDR3 DNA sequence: TGTGCCAGCAGCATGGGACTAGCGGGAGTATGGCAAGAGACCCAGTACTTC. Its protein product is CASSMGLAGVWQETQYF. The complete variable domain, with remaining parts taken from reference TRBV7-9 and TRBJ2-5, reads DTGVSQNPRHKITKRGQNVTFRCDPISEHNRLYWYRQTLGQGPEFLTYFQNEAQLEKSRLLSDRFSAERPKGSFSTLEIQRTEQGDSAMYLCASSMGLAGVWQETQYFGPGTRLLVL.

As concerns this clonotype: The missing conserved phenylalanine or tryptophan at the end of this CDR3 makes a read error likely. The J gene is TRBJ1-1, the V gene TRBV6-5; the D gene is possibly TRBD1 (5 bases). V was cut by 4 bases and J by 4 bases, with 13 bases left in between. CDR1 and CDR2 (germline): MNHEY, SVGAGI. The CDR3 sequence is 14 residues long. The CDR3 here is CASSSGGGPTEAFL. CDR3 bases: TGTGCCAGCAGTTCCGGGGGAGGCCCCACTGAAGCTTTCTTA.

In the case of this clonotype: One end of the junction does not line up with germline, which may come from a read error. This chain links TRBV12-5 with TRBJ2-1; 8 bases fit TRBD2. Germline V CDR1 and CDR2: LGHNT, FRNRAP. There are 18 residues in the CDR3. The CDR3: CASGFFPYAGGILDEQLF. The DNA of the CDR3 is TGTGCTAGTGGTTTTTTTCCATATGCGGGGGGTATACTCGATGAGCAGCTCTTC.

In this sample, this clonotype turned up many times. A read error may account for a junction end that differs from germline. The chain uses TRBV19 and TRBJ2-3; perhaps D is TRBD1 or TRBD2 (6 bases each). From germline, CDR1 is LNHDA and CDR2 SQIVND (reference sequence). There are 12 residues in the CDR3. CDR3 loop: CASSIGGDTQYF. The CDR3, as DNA: TGTGCCAGCAGTATCGGGGGCGATACGCAGTATTTT.